Sequencing of this T cell receptor (beta chain) was carried out in a study of shared clonotypes between healthy human individuals (dated by TCRdb to the early 2020s). Background on the whole study: The cohort included three men and two women between 18 and 49 years of age. For each donor, CD4 naive and CD4 memory were each run on three plates, CD8 naive on two plates, and CD8 memory on one plate. Blood TCR repertoires of 5 or 6 healthy adults were deeply sequenced to estimate repertoire size and the extent of clonotype sharing between individuals. To increase sequencing depth and limit assay-specific biases, different laboratories used diverse techniques to prepare libraries and sequence TCR repertoires. Leukapheresis yielded between about 0.94 and 8.9 billion PBMCs per donor. The investigation overall reported the following: Based on pairwise subsampling, the degree of clonotype sharing among donors was expected to be affected by sequencing depth. About 5% of naive CD4, 3% to 3.5% of naive CD8, roughly 2.4% of memory CD4, and roughly 0.4% of memory CD8 clonotypes were shared across four donors. Even with the large sequencing depth, rarefaction of the sorted-subset datasets indicated that sequencing was incomplete. Sampling was restricted to blood, and TCR repertoires in tissue are likely to differ from TCR repertoires in blood. Larger estimated clonotype richness was generally found for naive subsets than for memory subsets. The small number of donors limited the genetic and exposure-history diversity represented. Clonotypes shared by all four sorted-subset donors showed higher generation probabilities than non-shared clonotypes.

The CDR3 goes from the cysteine to the phenylalanine over 14 residues. Only the CDR3 region is kept as DNA, spanning 42 bases read in frame from base 1. About this clone: This clone's antigen is unknown. No clone much larger than this one lies a single base away; base qualities are absent.

Using the deep immunoSEQ assay, multiplex PCR amplified TCR CDR3 regions from genomic DNA. Extracted genomic DNA from each cell subset was spread evenly across all wells of several immunoSEQ 96-well plates, with each plate serving as a replicate. For sorted subsets, roughly 200 ng of genomic DNA, equivalent to 30,000 or so T cell genomes, went into each replicate PCR. Purified libraries were quantified with a Qubit 3.0 fluorometer, sized on a Bioanalyzer 2100, and re-quantified with the KAPA Library Quantification kit. Each immunoSEQ 96-well plate was sequenced on its own single-read 150-cycle Illumina NextSeq 550 flow cell. The authors' pipeline ran thus. Because only junctional sequences without quality scores were contained in the immunoSEQ output, filtering matching that applied to full-length reads could not be performed. To assign V/J genes and CDR3, sequences were annotated against IMGT germline references using PyIR, a Python wrapper for IgBLAST v1.9. Any read was removed if the V/J assignment was weak (E-value above 1e-6), the CDR3 was missing, or the read contained stop codons, out-of-frame junctions, or ambiguous translated residues. V3J clonotypes were defined as sequences sharing an identical inferred V gene, J gene, and CDR3 amino acid sequence. Percentage overlap between repertoires was calculated by dividing the number of shared unique clonotypes by the size of the smaller repertoire. RTK rarefaction, the Chao1 estimator, and Recon v2.1 estimates of unobserved clonotypes were used to assess repertoire richness. For all TCRbeta clonotypes obtained by the gDNA method from a few donors, generation probabilities were computed with OLGA. TCRdb's version of the immuneACCESS table is confined to in-frame rearrangements and falls short of the full clone set. An unresolved V gene accounts for under half of the shortfall where checked; the remainder is of unknown origin. That table gives V, J and clone size, and the DNA gave D and trimming. Within this sample are about 870,000 clones, with around 92% of them counted one time only. 24% of the sample belongs to the ten largest clones.

For the CD8 naive samples, CD45RO-negative cells were positively selected for CCR7, yielding a CD45RA+CCR7+ population from which TemRA cells were excluded. Healthy HIV-negative adults with no recently reported acute infections or vaccinations were included as donors. Only Caucasian adults living in Nashville, Tennessee, USA were represented among the donors. Blood was obtained by leukapheresis, after which PBMCs were separated by Ficoll-Histopaque density gradient centrifugation and cryopreserved in liquid nitrogen vapor phase. Purity and quantity of every magnetically sorted T cell population were checked by analytical flow cytometry. Genomic DNA was isolated from every sorted fraction and measured by UV absorbance on a Nanodrop 2000c.

Sequenced: naive CD8+ T cells sorted from blood. This specimen's cell subset or site label, per the study, means: CD45RA+CCR7+. Rearrangement joined TRBV21-1 to TRBJ2-7; the D segment call TRBD2 is taken from the table without a DNA check. TRBV21-1 is termed a pseudogene. This TCR derives from a man aged 30-40 years in good health. The CDR3 loop reads CASTGTVREGEQYF. The bases read TGTGCCAGCACAGGGACTGTACGAGAAGGCGAGCAGTACTTC.